This TCR beta chain was sequenced for a study of blood T cell repertoires in COVID-19. Germline loops: CDR1 SGHNT, CDR2 YYREEE (reference sequence). CDR3 size: 15 residues. The V gene lost 4 bases and the J gene lost 4 bases, with 14 bases spanning the gap. The protocol was immunoSEQ multiplex PCR, while the TCRdb copy is restricted to in-frame clones and leaves out a portion. The sample lists tens of thousands of clones, roughly three quarters occurring once. The sequenced material came from peripheral blood. This receptor was identified in an older man with COVID-19, enrolled during active disease. V is TRBV5-4 and J is TRBJ2-2; maybe TRBD1 (5 bases). CDR3 DNA: TGTGCCAGCAGCCCGGCTCTTCAGGGCACCGGGGAGCTGTTTTTT. Translation: CASSPALQGTGELFF.